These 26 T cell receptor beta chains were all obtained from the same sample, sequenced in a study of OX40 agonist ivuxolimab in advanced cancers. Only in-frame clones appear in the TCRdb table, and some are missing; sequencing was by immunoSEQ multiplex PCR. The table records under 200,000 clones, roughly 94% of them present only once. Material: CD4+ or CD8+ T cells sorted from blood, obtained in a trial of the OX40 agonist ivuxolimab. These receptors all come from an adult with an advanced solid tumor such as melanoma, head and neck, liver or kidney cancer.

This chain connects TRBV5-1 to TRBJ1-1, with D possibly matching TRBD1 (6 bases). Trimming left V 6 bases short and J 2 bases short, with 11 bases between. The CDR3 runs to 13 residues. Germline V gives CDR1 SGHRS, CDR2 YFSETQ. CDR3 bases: TGCGCCAGCATGGTCGGGACAAACACTGAAGCTTTCTTT. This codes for CASMVGTNTEAFF.

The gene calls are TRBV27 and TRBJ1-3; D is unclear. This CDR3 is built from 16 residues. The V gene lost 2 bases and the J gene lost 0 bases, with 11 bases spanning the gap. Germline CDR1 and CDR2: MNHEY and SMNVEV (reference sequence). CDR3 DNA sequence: TGTGCCAGCAGTTTACAGCACCCGACCTCTGGAAACACCATATATTTT. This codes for CASSLQHPTSGNTIYF.

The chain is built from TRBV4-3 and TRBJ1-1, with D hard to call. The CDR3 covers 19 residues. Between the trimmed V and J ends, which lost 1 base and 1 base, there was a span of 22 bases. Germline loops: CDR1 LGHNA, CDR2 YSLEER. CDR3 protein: CASSQGIKWREPRNTEAFF. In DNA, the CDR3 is TGCGCCAGCAGCCAAGGAATAAAATGGCGGGAACCCAGGAACACTGAAGCTTTCTTT.

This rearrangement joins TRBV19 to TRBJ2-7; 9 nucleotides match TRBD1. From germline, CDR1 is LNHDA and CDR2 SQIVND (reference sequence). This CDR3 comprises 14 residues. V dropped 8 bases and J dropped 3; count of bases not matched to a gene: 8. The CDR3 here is CASSGTGSFYEQYF. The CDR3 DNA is TGTGCCAGTTCCGGGACAGGGTCCTTCTACGAGCAGTACTTC. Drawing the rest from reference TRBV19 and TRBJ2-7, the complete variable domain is DGGITQSPKYLFRKEGQNVTLSCEQNLNHDAMYWYRQDPGQGLRLIYYSQIVNDFQKGDIAEGYSVSREKKESFPLTVTSAQKNPTAFYLCASSGTGSFYEQYFGPGTRLTVT.

The CDR3 DNA reads as TGTGCCAGCAGACAGACAGGGGCCGCTGAAGCTTTCTTT. Protein sequence: CASRQTGAAEAFF. The chain is built from TRBV6-5 and TRBJ1-1, with TRBD1 identical over 8 bases. Per the germline V gene, CDR1 is MNHEY and CDR2 is SVGAGI. The CDR3 contains 13 residues. The junction had 6 bases not matched to a gene; V was cut back by 6 bases and J by 6 bases.

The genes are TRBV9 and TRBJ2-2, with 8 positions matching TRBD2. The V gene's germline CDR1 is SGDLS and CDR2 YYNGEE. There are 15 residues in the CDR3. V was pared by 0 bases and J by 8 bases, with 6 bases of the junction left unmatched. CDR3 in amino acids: CASSVGGLDAGELFF. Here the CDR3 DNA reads TGTGCCAGCAGCGTAGGGGGACTAGACGCAGGGGAGCTGTTTTTT.

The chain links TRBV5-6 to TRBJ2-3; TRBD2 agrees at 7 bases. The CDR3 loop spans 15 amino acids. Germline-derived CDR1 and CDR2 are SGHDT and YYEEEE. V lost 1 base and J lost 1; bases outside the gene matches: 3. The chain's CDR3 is CASSLSGAGTDTQYF. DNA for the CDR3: TGTGCCAGCAGCTTGAGCGGGGCCGGCACAGATACGCAGTATTTT. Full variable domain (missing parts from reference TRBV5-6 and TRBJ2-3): DAGVTQSPTHLIKTRGQQVTLRCSPKSGHDTVSWYQQALGQGPQFIFQYYEEEERQRGNFPDRFSGHQFPNYSSELNVNALLLGDSALYLCASSLSGAGTDTQYFGPGTRLTVL.

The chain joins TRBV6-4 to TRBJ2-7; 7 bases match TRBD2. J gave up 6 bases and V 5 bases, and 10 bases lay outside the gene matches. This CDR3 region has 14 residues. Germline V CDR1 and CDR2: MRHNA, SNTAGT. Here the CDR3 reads CASSTREGIGEQYF. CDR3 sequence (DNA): TGTGCCAGCAGTACCAGGGAGGGGATCGGCGAGCAGTACTTC.

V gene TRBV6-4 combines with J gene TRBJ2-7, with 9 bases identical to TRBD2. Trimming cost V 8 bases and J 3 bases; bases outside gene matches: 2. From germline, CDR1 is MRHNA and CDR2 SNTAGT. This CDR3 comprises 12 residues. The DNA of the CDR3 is TGTGCCAGCGGCGGGGGGGGCTACGAGCAGTACTTC. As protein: CASGGGGYEQYF.

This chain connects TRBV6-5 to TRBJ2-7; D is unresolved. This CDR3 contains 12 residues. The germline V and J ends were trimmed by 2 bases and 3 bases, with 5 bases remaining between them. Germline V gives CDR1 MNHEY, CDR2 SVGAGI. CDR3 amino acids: CASSYEGYEQYF. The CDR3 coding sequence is TGTGCCAGCAGTTACGAAGGCTACGAGCAGTACTTC.

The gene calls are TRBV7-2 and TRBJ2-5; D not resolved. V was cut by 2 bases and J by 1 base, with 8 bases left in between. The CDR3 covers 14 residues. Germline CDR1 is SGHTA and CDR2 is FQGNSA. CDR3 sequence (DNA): TGTGCCAGCAGCTTACAAGGCGGCCAAGAGACCCAGTACTTC. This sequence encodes CASSLQGGQETQYF.

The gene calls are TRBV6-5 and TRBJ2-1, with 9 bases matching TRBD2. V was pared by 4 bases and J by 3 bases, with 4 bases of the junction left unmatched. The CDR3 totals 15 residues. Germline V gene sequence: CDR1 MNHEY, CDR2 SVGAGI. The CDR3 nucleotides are TGTGCCAGCAGTTTAGCGGGAGATAACTACAATGAGCAGTTCTTC. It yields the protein CASSLAGDNYNEQFF.

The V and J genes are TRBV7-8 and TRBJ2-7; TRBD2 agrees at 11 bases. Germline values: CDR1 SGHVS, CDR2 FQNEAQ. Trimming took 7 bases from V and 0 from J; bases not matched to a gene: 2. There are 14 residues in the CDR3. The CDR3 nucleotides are TGTGCCAGCAAAACTAGCGGGAGCTCCTACGAGCAGTACTTC. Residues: CASKTSGSSYEQYF.

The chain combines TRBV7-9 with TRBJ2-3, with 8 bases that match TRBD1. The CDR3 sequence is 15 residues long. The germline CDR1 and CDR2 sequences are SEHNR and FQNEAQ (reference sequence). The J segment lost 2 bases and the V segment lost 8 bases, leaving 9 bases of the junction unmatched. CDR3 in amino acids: CASPPSDRATDTQYF. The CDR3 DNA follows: TGTGCCAGCCCCCCGTCGGACAGGGCCACAGATACGCAGTATTTT.

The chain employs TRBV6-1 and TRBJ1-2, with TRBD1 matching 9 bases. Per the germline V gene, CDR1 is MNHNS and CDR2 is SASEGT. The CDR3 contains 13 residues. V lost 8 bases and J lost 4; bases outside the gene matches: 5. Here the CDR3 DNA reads TGTGCCAGCGGGGGACAGGGTGGCTATGGCTACACCTTC. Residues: CASGGQGGYGYTF.

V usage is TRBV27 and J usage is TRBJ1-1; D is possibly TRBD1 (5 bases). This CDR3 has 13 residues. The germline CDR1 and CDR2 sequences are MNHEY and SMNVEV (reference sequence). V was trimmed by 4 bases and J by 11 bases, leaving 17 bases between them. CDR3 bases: TGTGCCAGCAGTTCTCACCAGGGTCTGAGGGCTTTCTTT. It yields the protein CASSSHQGLRAFF.

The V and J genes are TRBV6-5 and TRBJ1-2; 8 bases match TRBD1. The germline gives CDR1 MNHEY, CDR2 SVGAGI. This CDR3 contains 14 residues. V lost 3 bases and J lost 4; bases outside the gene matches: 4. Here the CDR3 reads CASSYGTGVYGYTF. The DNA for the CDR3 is TGTGCCAGCAGTTATGGGACAGGCGTCTATGGCTACACCTTC.

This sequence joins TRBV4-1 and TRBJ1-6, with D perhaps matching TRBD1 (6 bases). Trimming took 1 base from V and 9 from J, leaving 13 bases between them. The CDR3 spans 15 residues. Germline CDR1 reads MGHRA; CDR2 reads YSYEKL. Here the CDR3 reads CASSQGPTGFSPLHF. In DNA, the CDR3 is TGCGCCAGCAGCCAAGGGCCCACAGGGTTTTCACCCCTCCACTTT.

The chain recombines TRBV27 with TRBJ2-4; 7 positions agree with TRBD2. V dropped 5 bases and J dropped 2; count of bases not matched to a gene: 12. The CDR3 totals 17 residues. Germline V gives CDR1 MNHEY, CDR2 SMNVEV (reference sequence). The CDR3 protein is CASSPPHGGGPKNIQYF. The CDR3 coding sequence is TGTGCCAGCAGTCCGCCCCATGGGGGAGGGCCCAAAAACATTCAGTACTTC.

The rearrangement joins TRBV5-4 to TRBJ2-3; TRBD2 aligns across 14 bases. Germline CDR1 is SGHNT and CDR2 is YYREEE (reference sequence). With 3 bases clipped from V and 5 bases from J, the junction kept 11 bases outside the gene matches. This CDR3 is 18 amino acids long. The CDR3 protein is CASSWGLAGVRGKDTQYF. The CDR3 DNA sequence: TGTGCCAGCAGCTGGGGACTAGCGGGAGTAAGGGGAAAAGATACGCAGTATTTT.

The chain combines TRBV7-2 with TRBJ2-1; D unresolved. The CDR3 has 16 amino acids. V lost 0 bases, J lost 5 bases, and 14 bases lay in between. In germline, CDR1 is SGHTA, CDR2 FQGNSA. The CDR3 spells CASSLAFSPPHNEQFF. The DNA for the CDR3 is TGTGCCAGCAGCTTAGCTTTTAGCCCCCCCCACAATGAGCAGTTCTTC.

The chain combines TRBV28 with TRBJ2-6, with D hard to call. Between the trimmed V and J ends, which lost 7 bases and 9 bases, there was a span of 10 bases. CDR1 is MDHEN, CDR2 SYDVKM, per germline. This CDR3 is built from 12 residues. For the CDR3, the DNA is TGTGCCAGCACCTCCCCCGGCAACGTCCTGACTTTC. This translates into CASTSPGNVLTF. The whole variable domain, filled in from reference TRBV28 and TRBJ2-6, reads DVKVTQSSRYLVKRTGEKVFLECVQDMDHENMFWYRQDPGLGLRLIYFSYDVKMKEKGDIPEGYSVSREKKERFSLILESASTNQTSMYLCASTSPGNVLTFGAGSRLTVL.

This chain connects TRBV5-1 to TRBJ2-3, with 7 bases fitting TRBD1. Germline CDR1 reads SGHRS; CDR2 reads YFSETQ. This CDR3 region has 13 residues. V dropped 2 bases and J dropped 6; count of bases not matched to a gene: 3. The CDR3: CASSFDRADTQYF. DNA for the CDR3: TGCGCCAGCAGCTTTGACAGGGCGGATACGCAGTATTTT.

CDR3 DNA: TGTGCCAGCAGTAGGGACAGGGTCGGCTACACCTTC. Its protein is CASSRDRVGYTF. V usage is TRBV6-5 and J usage is TRBJ1-2; 9 nucleotides agree with TRBD1. Trimming removed 5 bases from V and 8 bases from J; junction bases left unmatched: 3. The CDR3 covers 12 residues. CDR1 and CDR2 from the germline V gene are MNHEY and SVGAGI.

CDR3 sequence (DNA): TGTGCCAGCAGCCGTGGGGACTATGGCTACACCTTC. Translating gives CASSRGDYGYTF. The rearrangement links TRBV7-9 to TRBJ1-2, with D uncertain. V was pared by 5 bases and J by 3 bases, with 7 bases between. Germline V CDR1 and CDR2: SEHNR, FQNEAQ (reference sequence). This CDR3 comprises 12 residues.

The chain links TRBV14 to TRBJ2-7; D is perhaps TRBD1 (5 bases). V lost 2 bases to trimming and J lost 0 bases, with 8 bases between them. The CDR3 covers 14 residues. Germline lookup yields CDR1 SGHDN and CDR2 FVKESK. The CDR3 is CASSQRTLSYEQYF. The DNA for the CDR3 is TGTGCCAGCAGCCAAAGGACACTCTCCTACGAGCAGTACTTC.